This TCR beta chain was identified during a study of blood T cell repertoires in COVID-19. The method was immunoSEQ multiplex PCR; TCRdb's version includes in-frame clones alone and lacks a portion of them. Among about 100,000 clones listed, approximately 91% were seen once. CDR3 length equals 15 residues. V shed 6 bases, J shed 2 bases, and the junction held 6 bases outside the gene matches. Germline values: CDR1 MNHEY, CDR2 SVGAGI. The sample taken for sequencing was peripheral blood. The chain uses TRBV6-5 and TRBJ1-5; 8 nucleotides line up with TRBD1. The clonotype was recovered from a human donor in a cohort sampled during active COVID-19. In nucleotides, the CDR3 is TGTGCCAGCAGCAACAGGGGGTTGGGCAATCAGCCCCAGCATTTT. Residues: CASSNRGLGNQPQHF.